This note documents a single TCR beta chain sequence. Ten or more counts support this clonotype. There is no known antigen for this receptor. Base quality data are lacking; no much larger clone is found one base away. In light of the paper, this sample's time point label describes: sample taken at primary tumor resection. For TCR sequencing, whole RNA was extracted from tumor and nontumor lung tissue, or from cryopreserved PBMC samples, and no cell sorting was done. Samples were obtained from approximately 72 patients with early-stage, untreated non-small cell lung cancer from the lung TRACERx cohort. Patients were selected for TCR sequencing only if sufficient RNA was available from at least two tumor regions. Taken from cysteine to phenylalanine, the CDR3 has 14 residues. The retained sequence is limited to the CDR3, 42 bases, with the frame set at the first base. The germline V gene (reference sequence) provides CDR1 MNHEY and CDR2 SMNVEV. V and J lose 7 bases and 0 bases, and a span of 13 bases separates them.

These data come from a study of spatial heterogeneity in lung cancer (dated by TCRdb to the late 2010s). As for the study more broadly: More beta-chain than alpha-chain transcripts were consistently detected, likely reflecting higher beta-chain transcript abundance. In the raw uncorrected reads, each unique combination of TCR and UMI appeared more than ten times on average. TCR alpha and beta repertoires were quantitatively compared across multiple tumor regions, matched nontumor lung and blood in non-small cell lung cancer. The study linked features of the TCR repertoire to counts of nonsynonymous mutations, which were determined by whole-exome sequencing of tumor tissue. Both alpha and beta chains were TCR-sequenced in samples taken at surgery, namely 220 tumor regions, around 64 matched nontumor lung samples and 56 PBMC samples.

The receptor library was made with 5' RACE. TCRdb shows the sequencer as NextSeq 500. The TCR library protocol attached a unique molecular identifier to each TCR cDNA molecule to allow correction of PCR and sequencing errors. Per the original workflow: TCR identification, UMI-based error correction and CDR3 extraction were performed with Decombinator tools. Expanded TCRs were defined as those above a frequency of 2 per 1,000, corresponding to the top 1% of the tumor frequency distribution. Each repertoire was subsampled 100 times to 5,000 TCRs, after which Renyi diversity was computed with the R vegan package. CDR3 similarity networks were built from amino acid triplet string-kernel similarity, with CDR3s being connected when pairwise similarity was above 0.82. In-frame beta chains were kept once TCRdb had trimmed the public reads at Q25 with fastp and called clones with MiXCR. A single entry per CDR3 protein holds the most common genes and DNA from its merged rows. The V and J calls shown here were made by TCRdb, not taken from the authors' results. The sample includes 30,000 or so distinct CDR3 sequences, with 7.5% to 10% observed a single time. The top ten hold roughly 35% of the sample.

Beyond this particular receptor, the publication reports: Ubiquitous expanded tumor TCRs showed up in blood more often at tumor resection than at routine follow-up. Additional single-cell paired TCR alpha and beta sequencing was considered necessary to confirm, at a functional level, the hypothesis that regional TCRs recognize regional mutations.

The sample was PBMCs, taken at surgery. The chain joins TRBV27 to TRBJ2-7; a tentative D match to TRBD1 spans 6 bases. The receptor was isolated from a female donor with early-stage non-small cell lung cancer. Here is the DNA: TGTGCCAGCAAGCGGCAGGGGAGCTCCTACGAGCAGTACTTC. It is translated as CASKRQGSSYEQYF.